This entry lists 4 T cell receptor beta chains sequenced from one sample in a study of cytomegalovirus exposure and HLA in healthy donors. The PCR contained 60 Vbeta and 13 Jbeta primers. TCRdb keeps only in-frame clones here, not all; method: immunoSEQ multiplex PCR. The sample carries around 150,000 clones, about 76% recorded once. The specimen was PBMCs. The receptors were gathered from a man in his late teens or twenties in good health and CMV-seronegative.

CDR3 nucleotide sequence: TGTGCCAGCAGTTTACAGGGGACAGATACGCAGTATTTT. Translated, it gives CASSLQGTDTQYF. This sequence joins TRBV2 and TRBJ2-3; 7 nucleotides agree with TRBD1. The junction had 2 bases not matched to a gene; V was cut back by 5 bases and J by 3 bases. This CDR3 has 13 amino acids. CDR1 and CDR2 from the germline V gene are SNHLY and FYNNEI.

This chain connects TRBV30 to TRBJ2-1, with D possibly being TRBD2 (5 bases). Trimming cost V 4 bases and J 11 bases, with 12 bases left between them. Germline assignment: CDR1 GTSNPN and CDR2 SVGIG (reference sequence). The CDR3 length is 11 residues. CDR3 loop: CAWNRLNKQFF. The CDR3 bases are TGTGCCTGGAATAGACTAAACAAGCAGTTCTTC.

This clone appeared a few times. The gene calls are TRBV29-1 and TRBJ1-1; possible D gene TRBD1, 5 bases. This CDR3 region has 10 residues. Trimming left V 6 bases short and J 7 bases short, with 9 bases between. CDR1 is SQVTM and CDR2 is ANQGSEA in the germline V gene. CDR3 nucleotides: TGCAGCGTCGCCAGGGTTGAAGCTTTCTTT. Translating gives CSVARVEAFF. Full variable domain (rest looked up from reference TRBV29-1 and TRBJ1-1): SAVISQKPSRDICQRGTSLTIQCQVDSQVTMMFWYRQQPGQSLTLIATANQGSEATYESGFVIDKFPISRPNLTFSTLTVSNMSPEDSSIYLCSVARVEAFFGQGTRLTVV.

This clone was counted only a few times. V and J are TRBV20-1 and TRBJ2-3, with no clear D. The CDR3 spans 10 residues. Germline assignment: CDR1 DFQATT and CDR2 SNEGSKA (reference sequence). Trimming took 5 bases from V and 5 from J, leaving 5 bases between them. The CDR3 reads CSAPLDTQYF. The CDR3 DNA reads TGCAGTGCTCCCCTAGATACGCAGTATTTT.